The text below deals with one TCR beta chain. This sample is drawn from a study of T cell responses to AZD1222 COVID-19 vaccine. The repertoire was sequenced with immunoSEQ multiplex PCR; TCRdb's copy has only in-frame clones and lacks some. The sample has around 100,000 clones, over 75% seen once. The clonotype originates from an adult in good health. Sample: peripheral blood, taken on day 0 of AZD1222 vaccination.

The CDR3 DNA reads as TGTGCCAGTAGGACCGGGGGGTCAGAATACATGAACACTGAAGCTTTCTTT. Amino acids: CASRTGGSEYMNTEAFF. The chain couples TRBV19 to TRBJ1-1, with TRBD1 as a possible D gene (5 bases). V dropped 6 bases and J dropped 0 bases, with 20 bases sitting between them. The CDR3 consists of 17 residues. CDR1 is LNHDA and CDR2 is SQIVND in the germline V gene (reference sequence).